The entry below describes one T cell receptor beta chain. The target of this receptor is not known. No base quality information exists; no much larger clone differs at one position. The data were obtained in a study of CD8 T cells in ankylosing spondylitis (dated by TCRdb to about 2017). Some background on the complete study: The study set out to find disease-linked TCR variants by profiling T cell receptor beta repertoires in ankylosing spondylitis patients and healthy donors. The full study cohort comprised 25 ankylosing spondylitis patients and roughly 100 healthy donors. Peripheral blood was sampled, and synovial fluid was also collected from ankylosing spondylitis patients.

The trim is 3 bases for V and 4 bases for J, with a gap of 9 bases between the germline ends. The CDR3 starts with the cysteine, ends with the phenylalanine, and has 13 residues. The CDR3 DNA has 39 bases and is translated from base 1. From the germline V gene, CDR1 is MNHNS and CDR2 is SASEGT. What the study reported, not specific to this receptor: Blood from ankylosing spondylitis patients appeared to be characterized by a TCR beta motif made up of under 10 highly homologous amino acid variants. Some motif variants had previously been reported in the synovial fluid and blood of reactive arthritis patients, which suggests shared mechanisms of disease initiation. The disease-linked clones showed a CD8+ phenotype and occurred at relatively low frequencies in peripheral blood. According to the report, matched synovial fluid samples from ankylosing spondylitis patients were significantly enriched for the disease-linked clones.

The run used an Illumina HiSeq 2500. Quantitative 5'-RACE with molecular barcodes was the method used to prepare the TCR beta libraries. In the authors' own workflow: Disease-linked TCR variants were identified with a new computational method built on a probabilistic model of VDJ rearrangement. TCRdb itself trimmed the public reads at Q25 with fastp, ran MiXCR and retained productive beta chains. CDR3 protein duplicates are merged, each entry listing the most common genes and DNA. The V and J calls, along with clone size, are taken from TCRdb and not from the paper's own processing. The sample contains under 150,000 distinct CDR3 sequences, roughly 8% of them found a single time. The ten largest make up about 7.3% of the sample. Synovial fluid samples and blood samples obtained from the same ankylosing spondylitis patients were matched.

Sequencing was performed on synovial fluid, either unsorted or a sorted T cell fraction (not recorded which). This chain is built from TRBV6-1 and TRBJ1-1; no D segment can be confidently identified. This clonotype was sampled from a male donor with ankylosing spondylitis. The CDR3 region reads CASSDPNLTEAFF. The sequenced DNA: TGTGCCAGCAGTGACCCTAATCTCACTGAAGCTTTCTTT.